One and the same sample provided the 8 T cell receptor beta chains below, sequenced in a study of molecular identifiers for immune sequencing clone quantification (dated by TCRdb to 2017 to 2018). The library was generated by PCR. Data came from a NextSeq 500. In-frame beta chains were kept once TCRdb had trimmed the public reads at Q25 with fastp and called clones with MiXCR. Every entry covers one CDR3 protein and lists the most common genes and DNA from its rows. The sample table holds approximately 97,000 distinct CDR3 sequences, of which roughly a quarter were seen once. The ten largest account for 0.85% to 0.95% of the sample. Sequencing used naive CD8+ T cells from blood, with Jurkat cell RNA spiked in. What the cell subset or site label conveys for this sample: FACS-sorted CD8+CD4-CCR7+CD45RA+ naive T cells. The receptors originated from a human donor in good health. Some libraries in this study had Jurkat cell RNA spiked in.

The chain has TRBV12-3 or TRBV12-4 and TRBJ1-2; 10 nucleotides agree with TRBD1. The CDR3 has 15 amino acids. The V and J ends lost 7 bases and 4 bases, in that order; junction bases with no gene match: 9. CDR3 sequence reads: CASTNPTGGGYGYTF. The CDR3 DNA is TGTGCCAGCACGAATCCGACAGGGGGCGGCTATGGCTACACCTTC.

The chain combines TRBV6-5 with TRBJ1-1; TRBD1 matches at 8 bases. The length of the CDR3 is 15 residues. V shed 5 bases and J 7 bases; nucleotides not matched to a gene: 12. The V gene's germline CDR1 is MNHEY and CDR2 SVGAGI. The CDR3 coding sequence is TGTGCCAGCAGTCTCGGGGGACAGGAGATGTATGAAGCTTTCTTT. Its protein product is CASSLGGQEMYEAFF.

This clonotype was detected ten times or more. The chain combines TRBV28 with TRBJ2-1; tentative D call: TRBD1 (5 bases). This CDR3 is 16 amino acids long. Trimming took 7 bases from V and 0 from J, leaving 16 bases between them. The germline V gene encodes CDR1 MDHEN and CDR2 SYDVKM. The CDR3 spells CASTYSQGTSYNEQFF. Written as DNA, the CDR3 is TGTGCCAGCACCTACTCGCAGGGAACCTCCTACAATGAGCAGTTCTTC.

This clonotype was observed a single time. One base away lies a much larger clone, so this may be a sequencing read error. This CDR3 reads CASSQGVPGGAYERYF. The DNA of the CDR3 is TGCGCCAGCAGCCAAGGGGTGCCGGGAGGGGCCTACGAGCGGTACTTC. The rearrangement uses TRBV4-1 and TRBJ2-7, with 8 bases lining up with TRBD2. This CDR3 spans 16 amino acids. Germline V gives CDR1 MGHRA, CDR2 YSYEKL.

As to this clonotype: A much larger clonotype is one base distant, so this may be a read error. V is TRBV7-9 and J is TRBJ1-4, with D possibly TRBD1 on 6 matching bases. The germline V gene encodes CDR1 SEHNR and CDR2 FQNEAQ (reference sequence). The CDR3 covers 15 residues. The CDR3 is CASSSNRDSNEKLCF. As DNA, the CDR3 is TGTGCCAGCAGCTCGAACAGGGACTCTAATGAAAAACTGTGTTTT. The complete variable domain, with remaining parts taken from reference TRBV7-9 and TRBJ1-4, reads DTGVSQNPRHKITKRGQNVTFRCDPISEHNRLYWYRQTLGQGPEFLTYFQNEAQLEKSRLLSDRFSAERPKGSFSTLEIQRTEQGDSAMYLCASSSNRDSNEKLCFGSGTQLSVL.

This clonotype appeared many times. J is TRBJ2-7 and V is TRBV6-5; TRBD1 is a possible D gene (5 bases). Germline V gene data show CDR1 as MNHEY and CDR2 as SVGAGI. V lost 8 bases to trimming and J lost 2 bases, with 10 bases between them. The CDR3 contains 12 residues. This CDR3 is CASQGGPYEQYF. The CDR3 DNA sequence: TGTGCCAGCCAGGGCGGCCCCTACGAGCAGTACTTC.

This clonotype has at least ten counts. CDR3 nucleotide sequence: TGTGCCACCCACAGGGGGCTAGGCACCGGGGAGCTGTTTTTT. Encoded protein: CATHRGLGTGELFF. The chain links TRBV6-2 or TRBV6-3 to TRBJ2-2; 9 nucleotides match TRBD1. Trimming took 10 bases from V and 4 from J; bases not matched to a gene: 7. CDR3 length: 14 residues. The V gene's germline CDR1 is MNHEY and CDR2 SVGEGT.

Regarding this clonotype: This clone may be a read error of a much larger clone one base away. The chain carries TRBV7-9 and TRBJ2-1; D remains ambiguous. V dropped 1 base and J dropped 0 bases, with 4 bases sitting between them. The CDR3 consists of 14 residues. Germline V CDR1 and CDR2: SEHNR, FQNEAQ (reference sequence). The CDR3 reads CASSLVASYNEQFF. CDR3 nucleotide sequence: TGTGCCAGCAGCTTAGTCGCCTCCTACAATGAGCAGTTCTTC.